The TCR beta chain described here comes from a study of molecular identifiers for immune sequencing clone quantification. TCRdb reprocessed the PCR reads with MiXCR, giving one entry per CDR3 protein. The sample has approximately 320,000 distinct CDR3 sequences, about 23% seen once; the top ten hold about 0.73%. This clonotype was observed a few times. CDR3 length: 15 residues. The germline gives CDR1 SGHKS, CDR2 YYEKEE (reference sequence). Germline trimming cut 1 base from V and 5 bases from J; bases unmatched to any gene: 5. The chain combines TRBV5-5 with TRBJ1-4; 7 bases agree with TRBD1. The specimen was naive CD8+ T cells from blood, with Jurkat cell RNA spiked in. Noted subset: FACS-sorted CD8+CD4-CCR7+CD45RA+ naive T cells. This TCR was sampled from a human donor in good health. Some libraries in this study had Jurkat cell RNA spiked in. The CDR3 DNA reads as TGTGCCAGCAGCTTGTCGGGGACAGTCAATGAAAAACTGTTTTTT. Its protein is CASSLSGTVNEKLFF.